One and the same sample provided the 20 T cell receptor beta chains below, sequenced in a study of cytomegalovirus exposure and HLA in healthy donors. Using immunoSEQ multiplex PCR, the repertoire was profiled, and TCRdb retains in-frame clones only, with some absent. The profile shows more than 300,000 clones, around 86% of them singletons. The sample was PBMCs. These receptors came from a woman aged 18-29 years in good health and CMV-seronegative.

The chain links TRBV19 to TRBJ1-2; D might be TRBD1 (6 bases). The CDR3 length is 12 residues. CDR1 and CDR2 (germline): LNHDA, SQIVND (reference sequence). V was trimmed by 10 bases and J by 6 bases, leaving 15 bases between them. CDR3 amino acids: CATHRAGDGYTF. CDR3 DNA: TGTGCCACCCATCGGGCAGGGGATGGCTACACCTTC.

This sequence joins TRBV12-2 and TRBJ2-1; the DNA was not used to check the table's D call, TRBD2. TRBV12-2 corresponds to a pseudogene. This CDR3 comprises 14 residues. The CDR3 coding sequence is TGTGCAAGTCGCCCGACTAGCGTAGACAATGAGCAGTTCTTC. Protein product: CASRPTSVDNEQFF.

V is TRBV30 and J is TRBJ1-2; D possibly corresponds to TRBD1 (6 bases). Deletions cut 4 bases from V and 3 bases from J, with 18 bases between. This CDR3 has 15 amino acids. Germline CDR1 is GTSNPN and CDR2 is SVGIG (reference sequence). CDR3 nucleotides: TGTGCCTGGAAAGGGGTCAGGGGAGCTGACTATGGCTACACCTTC. Protein sequence: CAWKGVRGADYGYTF.

The V and J genes are TRBV9 and TRBJ2-2, with D unclear. V lost 0 bases, J lost 8 bases, and 8 bases lay in between. The CDR3 runs to 13 residues. Germline V gives CDR1 SGDLS, CDR2 YYNGEE. Written as DNA, the CDR3 is TGTGCCAGCAGCGTAGAATTCGGGGGGGAGCTGTTTTTT. Protein: CASSVEFGGELFF.

V and J are TRBV5-1 and TRBJ2-7; 7 bases fit TRBD1. Trimming cost V 3 bases and J 2 bases; bases outside gene matches: 5. The CDR3 runs 14 residues. The germline gives CDR1 SGHRS, CDR2 YFSETQ. The CDR3 loop reads CASSSGQIPYEQYF. In DNA, the CDR3 is TGCGCCAGCAGCTCGGGACAGATTCCCTACGAGCAGTACTTC. The full variable domain, in which reference TRBV5-1 and TRBJ2-7 provide the parts outside the CDR3, is KAGVTQTPRYLIKTRGQQVTLSCSPISGHRSVSWYQQTPGQGLQFLFEYFSETQRNKGNFPGRFSGRQFSNSRSEMNVSTLELGDSALYLCASSSGQIPYEQYFGPGTRLTVT.

The chain carries TRBV6-5 and TRBJ1-5; D not resolved. V lost 0 bases and J lost 2, with 11 bases in between. The CDR3 spans 16 residues. Germline-derived CDR1 and CDR2 are MNHEY and SVGAGI. The CDR3 sequence is CASSYSAGLRNQPQHF. CDR3 DNA: TGTGCCAGCAGTTACTCGGCGGGGTTGCGCAATCAGCCCCAGCATTTT.

The V gene is TRBV2, the J gene TRBJ2-7; D might be TRBD2 (6 bases). Trimming took 8 bases from V and 4 from J, leaving 24 bases between them. Germline lookup yields CDR1 SNHLY and CDR2 FYNNEI. This CDR3 is built from 16 residues. The CDR3 bases are TGTGCCAGCGATGGCGACCCCCACGGGGGATATTACGAGCAGTACTTC. Protein product: CASDGDPHGGYYEQYF. Full variable domain (remainder filled in from reference TRBV2 and TRBJ2-7): EPEVTQTPSHQVTQMGQEVILRCVPISNHLYFYWYRQILGQKVEFLVSFYNNEISEKSEIFDDQFSVERPDGSNFTLKIRSTKLEDSAMYFCASDGDPHGGYYEQYFGPGTRLTVT.

The chain joins TRBV7-9 to TRBJ1-3; D remains ambiguous. CDR1 is SEHNR and CDR2 is FQNEAQ in the germline V gene (reference sequence). The CDR3 is 15 amino acids. V was cut by 5 bases and J by 0 bases, with 11 bases left in between. CDR3 nucleotides: TGTGCCAGCAGCCTACGACACTTCTCTGGAAACACCATATATTTT. This translates into CASSLRHFSGNTIYF.

The rearrangement joins TRBV6-6 to TRBJ1-4; D might be TRBD1 (6 bases). There are 14 residues in the CDR3. Germline values: CDR1 MNHNY, CDR2 SVGAGI (reference sequence). V was clipped by 2 bases and J by 7 bases, with 11 bases between them. The CDR3 nucleotides read TGTGCCAGCAGTTACGGGGGGGCCAGTGAAAAACTGTTTTTT. Its protein is CASSYGGASEKLFF.

V is TRBV2 and J is TRBJ2-1; 8 positions match TRBD2. Germline V gives CDR1 SNHLY, CDR2 FYNNEI. This CDR3 has 18 amino acids. V gave up 1 base and J gave up 3 bases; unmatched junction bases: 11. CDR3 nucleotide sequence: TGTGCCAGCAGTGAAGAAGGGCCAGCGGGGGCCTTCTACAATGAGCAGTTCTTC. Protein sequence: CASSEEGPAGAFYNEQFF.

The chain links TRBV11-2 to TRBJ2-7; D may be TRBD1 (6 bases). The V gene lost 3 bases and the J gene lost 0 bases, with 18 bases spanning the gap. Germline loops: CDR1 SGHAT, CDR2 FQNNGV. CDR3 size: 17 residues. The CDR3 DNA is TGTGCCAGCAGCTTGTTTGCAGGGGCCTTTGACTCCTACGAGCAGTACTTC. As protein: CASSLFAGAFDSYEQYF.

V and J are TRBV27 and TRBJ2-7; 8 nucleotides agree with TRBD2. Germline values: CDR1 MNHEY, CDR2 SMNVEV (reference sequence). CDR3 length: 15 residues. V lost 1 base, J lost 1 base, and 3 bases stayed unmatched. The CDR3 coding sequence is TGTGCCAGCAGTTTATGGGCTAGCGGGTCCTACGAGCAGTACTTC. Encoded protein: CASSLWASGSYEQYF.

The chain has TRBV4-1 and TRBJ2-2, with D possibly matching TRBD2 (6 bases). This CDR3 spans 16 amino acids. Trimming removed 3 bases at V and 0 bases at J, with 11 bases between. CDR1 is MGHRA, CDR2 YSYEKL, per germline. The CDR3 DNA reads as TGCGCCAGCAGCCAGCTGTGGGGGGCGAACACCGGGGAGCTGTTTTTT. Encoded protein: CASSQLWGANTGELFF.

The rearrangement uses TRBV5-1 and TRBJ2-7; 7 bases agree with TRBD1. V shed 2 bases, J shed 2 bases, and the junction held 4 bases outside the gene matches. Germline V CDR1 and CDR2: SGHRS, YFSETQ. The CDR3 has 14 residues. This chain's CDR3 is CASSFADRPYEQYF. Written as DNA, the CDR3 is TGCGCCAGCAGCTTTGCGGACAGGCCCTACGAGCAGTACTTC.

The J gene is TRBJ2-7, the V gene TRBV18, with 7 bases matching TRBD2. J gave up 3 bases and V 0 bases, and 8 bases lay outside the gene matches. Germline CDR1 KGHSH, CDR2 LQKENI. The CDR3 runs 16 residues. The CDR3 is CASSPPRTGGLYEQYF. DNA of the CDR3: TGTGCCAGCTCACCACCTAGAACGGGGGGTCTCTACGAGCAGTACTTC.

This clone has a handful of counts. The rearrangement links TRBV27 to TRBJ2-7, with 12 nucleotides matching TRBD2. V shed 4 bases and J 2 bases; nucleotides not matched to a gene: 3. CDR1 is MNHEY, CDR2 SMNVEV, per germline (reference sequence). The CDR3 has 15 residues. The CDR3 region is CASSSSSGRAYEQYF. The CDR3 DNA is TGTGCCAGCAGTTCTTCTAGCGGGAGGGCCTACGAGCAGTACTTC.

The chain has TRBV10-3 and TRBJ2-7, with TRBD2 as a possible D gene (6 bases). V was trimmed by 3 bases and J by 2 bases, leaving 17 bases between them. Germline V gene data show CDR1 as ENHRY and CDR2 as SYGVKD. The CDR3 has 16 residues. In DNA, the CDR3 is TGTGCCATCAGTGACGCTCCGGGACGGGGGACCTACGAGCAGTACTTC. It specifies CAISDAPGRGTYEQYF.

The V and J genes are TRBV6-5 and TRBJ2-3, with TRBD2 matching 12 bases. V shed 4 bases and J 6 bases; nucleotides not matched to a gene: 5. The CDR3 has 15 amino acids. In germline, CDR1 is MNHEY, CDR2 SVGAGI. CDR3 in amino acids: CASSSETSGGDTQYF. In DNA, the CDR3 is TGTGCCAGCAGTTCGGAAACTAGCGGGGGGGATACGCAGTATTTT.

The J gene is TRBJ1-1, the V gene TRBV6-5, with a tentative D call TRBD1 (5 bases). The V gene's germline CDR1 is MNHEY and CDR2 SVGAGI. CDR3 length equals 12 residues. Trimming pared 8 bases from V and 6 bases from J, leaving 13 bases between. CDR3 amino acids: CASAGETAEAFF. The CDR3 region has the DNA TGTGCCAGCGCGGGGGAAACCGCTGAAGCTTTCTTT.

This clone was recorded once. The chain combines TRBV25-1 with TRBJ2-5, with TRBD2 matching over 7 bases. The CDR3 contains 15 residues. Germline V lookup: CDR1 MGHDK, CDR2 SYGVNS. With V trimmed by 3 bases and J by 4 bases, 8 bases remained unmatched. The CDR3 DNA is TGTGCCAGCAGTGATGACGGACTAGTCGGAGAGACCCAGTACTTC. Its translation is CASSDDGLVGETQYF.